The 28 T cell receptor beta chains presented below share a single source sample, sequenced in a study of Graves' ophthalmopathy and Graves' hyperthyroidism. The authors amplified TCR beta CDR3 regions, and they did so from RNA transcripts for repertoire sequencing. First-round RT-PCR relied on HTBI primers, and a second-round multiplex PCR came next. TCRdb reanalysed the multiplex PCR reads using MiXCR and keeps one entry per CDR3 protein. This table has under 400,000 distinct CDR3 sequences, about a sixth appearing once. The sample taken for sequencing was peripheral blood. Receptor source: an adult man with Graves' ophthalmopathy.

This clonotype has at least ten counts. The V gene is TRBV2, the J gene TRBJ1-2, with TRBD1 matching over 8 bases. There are 13 residues in the CDR3. V lost 1 base to trimming and J lost 8 bases; unmatched junction nucleotides: 3. CDR1 and CDR2 (germline): SNHLY, FYNNEI. The CDR3 is CASSEDDRGGYTF. CDR3 sequence (DNA): TGTGCCAGCAGTGAAGATGACAGGGGCGGCTACACCTTC.

This clonotype was observed many times. The V gene is TRBV7-9, the J gene TRBJ2-2; D not certain. Trimming left V 5 bases short and J 0 bases short, with 10 bases between. Germline CDR1 SEHNR, CDR2 FQNEAQ (reference sequence). The CDR3 has 15 residues. The CDR3 sequence: CASSAVWANTGELFF. The DNA for the CDR3 is TGTGCCAGCAGCGCGGTCTGGGCGAACACCGGGGAGCTGTTTTTT.

The CDR3 DNA reads as TGCAGTGCTAGAGACCTAGAGGGACTAGCGGACTACGAGCAGTACTTC. Its translation: CSARDLEGLADYEQYF. The rearrangement joins TRBV20-1 to TRBJ2-7; 11 bases fit TRBD2. Germline V gene data show CDR1 as DFQATT and CDR2 as SNEGSKA (reference sequence). Unmatched junction bases numbered 7, after V lost 0 bases and J lost 3 bases. The CDR3 has 16 amino acids.

CDR3 region: CASSPRVAGGIGNTIYF. The CDR3 coding sequence is TGTGCCAGCAGTCCGAGAGTTGCAGGGGGCATTGGAAACACCATATATTTT. V usage is TRBV27 and J usage is TRBJ1-3; 8 nucleotides align to TRBD1. This CDR3 comprises 17 residues. V shed 5 bases, J shed 3 bases, and the junction held 12 bases outside the gene matches. Germline values: CDR1 MNHEY, CDR2 SMNVEV (reference sequence).

Many counts were recorded for this clonotype. The rearrangement uses TRBV5-1 and TRBJ1-1, with D possibly matching TRBD1 (5 bases). Germline lookup yields CDR1 SGHRS and CDR2 YFSETQ. V was shortened by 0 bases and J by 11 bases, with 17 bases between the two germline ends. This CDR3 spans 14 amino acids. CDR3 loop: CASSLESGSMTAFF. CDR3 bases: TGCGCCAGCAGCTTGGAGTCAGGGTCAATGACGGCTTTCTTT.

This clonotype was detected a few times. J is TRBJ1-2 and V is TRBV6-5; TRBD1 aligns across 7 bases. Germline V gives CDR1 MNHEY, CDR2 SVGAGI. J lost 6 bases, V lost 0 bases, and 7 bases had no gene match. The CDR3 totals 15 residues. As DNA, the CDR3 is TGTGCCAGCAGTTACTCGACAGGGAGTTCTAATGGCTACACCTTC. Protein product: CASSYSTGSSNGYTF.

This clonotype was detected many times. The genes are TRBV5-1 and TRBJ1-1; 7 nucleotides line up with TRBD1. CDR3 length equals 16 residues. After removal of 3 bases from V and 1 base from J, the junction contained 9 bases not matched to a gene. The germline V gene has CDR1 SGHRS and CDR2 YFSETQ. DNA for the CDR3: TGCGCCAGCAGCTCAATCTCGACAGGGACGAACACTGAAGCTTTCTTT. It specifies CASSSISTGTNTEAFF.

This clonotype was detected many times. Written as DNA, the CDR3 is TGTGCCAGCAGCAGACAGGGGTTGGAGACCCAGTACTTC. It codes for CASSRQGLETQYF. The chain joins TRBV7-8 to TRBJ2-5, with 8 nucleotides matching TRBD1. This CDR3 has 13 amino acids. J lost 5 bases, V lost 5 bases, and 4 bases had no gene match. The germline V gene has CDR1 SGHVS and CDR2 FQNEAQ.

This clonotype was seen many times. The genes are TRBV29-1 and TRBJ2-2, with 9 bases fitting TRBD2. The CDR3 spans 14 residues. V lost 3 bases to trimming and J lost 3 bases; unmatched junction nucleotides: 2. Germline CDR1 is SQVTM and CDR2 is ANQGSEA. The CDR3 spells CSVDAGGYTGELFF. In DNA, the CDR3 is TGCAGCGTTGATGCGGGAGGGTACACCGGGGAGCTGTTTTTT.

Many counts were recorded for this clonotype. This chain uses TRBV10-1 with TRBJ2-5; TRBD2 might be the D (6 bases). CDR1 is WNHNN, CDR2 SYGVQD, per germline (reference sequence). There are 15 residues in the CDR3. Between the trimmed V and J ends, which lost 2 bases and 7 bases, there was a span of 17 bases. The CDR3 DNA sequence: TGCGCCAGCAGTGAGAGGACGGGAGAGTCGAGGACCCAGTACTTC. Amino acids: CASSERTGESRTQYF.

This clonotype was observed many times. V gene TRBV29-1 combines with J gene TRBJ2-6; perhaps TRBD1 as D (5 bases). Trimming cost V 0 bases and J 11 bases, with 26 bases left between them. The CDR3 length is 18 residues. Germline lookup yields CDR1 SQVTM and CDR2 ANQGSEA. CDR3 DNA sequence: TGCAGCGTTGAAGATCGTCGAGCAGGGTGGGGTGGTGGTGACGTCCTGACTTTC. This gives the protein CSVEDRRAGWGGGDVLTF. The whole variable domain, remainder taken from reference TRBV29-1 and TRBJ2-6, is SAVISQKPSRDICQRGTSLTIQCQVDSQVTMMFWYRQQPGQSLTLIATANQGSEATYESGFVIDKFPISRPNLTFSTLTVSNMSPEDSSIYLCSVEDRRAGWGGGDVLTFGAGSRLTVL.

The chain carries TRBV12-3 or TRBV12-4 and TRBJ2-5; no clear D. The CDR3 runs to 14 residues. V gave up 6 bases and J gave up 2 bases, with 13 bases separating them. CDR3 bases: TGTGCCAGCAGATCTAACCTAAATCAAGAGACCCAGTACTTC. Its protein is CASRSNLNQETQYF.

V and J are TRBV6-5 and TRBJ1-6; D is unclear. CDR3 length equals 14 residues. Deletions cut 1 base from V and 8 bases from J, with 9 bases between. Germline V gene sequence: CDR1 MNHEY, CDR2 SVGAGI. CDR3 sequence reads: CASSYWQVDSPLHF. DNA of the CDR3: TGTGCCAGCAGTTACTGGCAGGTGGATTCACCCCTCCACTTT.

This clonotype occurred many times. The chain links TRBV6-2 or TRBV6-3 to TRBJ2-7; 8 bases match TRBD2. Germline loops: CDR1 MNHEY, CDR2 SVGEGT. J lost 2 bases, V lost 3 bases, and 3 bases had no gene match. The CDR3 extends over 14 amino acids. The DNA of the CDR3 is TGTGCCAGCAGTTATACGGGAGGGACCTACGAGCAGTACTTC. It is translated as CASSYTGGTYEQYF.

This clonotype was observed at least ten times. The gene calls are TRBV6-9 and TRBJ2-2, with D hard to call. The CDR3 spans 13 residues. Trimming left V 8 bases short and J 3 bases short, with 10 bases between. CDR1 is MNHGY and CDR2 is SVAAGI in the germline V gene. CDR3 coding DNA: TGTGCCAGCGCGGAATCGGACACCGGGGAGCTGTTTTTT. Its translation is CASAESDTGELFF.

This clonotype was observed at least ten times. The chain combines TRBV12-3 or TRBV12-4 with TRBJ1-2; possible D gene TRBD1, 5 bases. Trimming took off 11 bases at V and 4 bases at J, with 20 bases between the two ends. The CDR3 runs 14 residues. CDR3 nucleotide sequence: TGTGCCGGCACCCGGGGGGAGGGGATCTATGGCTACACCTTC. It encodes CAGTRGEGIYGYTF.

This clonotype has at least ten counts. This chain uses TRBV27 with TRBJ1-2; possible D gene TRBD1, 5 bases. The length of the CDR3 is 14 residues. Germline values: CDR1 MNHEY, CDR2 SMNVEV (reference sequence). V was trimmed by 6 bases and J by 6 bases, leaving 17 bases between them. Here the CDR3 DNA reads TGTGCCAGCAGCGAGGGGTCAATGAGGGATGGCTACACCTTC. This codes for CASSEGSMRDGYTF.

This clonotype was seen at least ten times. This chain joins TRBV10-3 and TRBJ2-7; TRBD1 matches 7 bases. Trimming took 6 bases from V and 4 from J; bases not matched to a gene: 9. The germline CDR1 and CDR2 sequences are ENHRY and SYGVKD. This CDR3 has 14 residues. The CDR3 DNA is TGTGCCATCAGCCTGACAGGGATAGGGTACGAGCAGTACTTC. Residues: CAISLTGIGYEQYF.

The V gene is TRBV30, the J gene TRBJ1-2; no definite D call. Germline CDR1 GTSNPN, CDR2 SVGIG (reference sequence). The V and J ends lost 5 bases and 0 bases respectively, with 7 bases between them. The CDR3 has 12 residues. The CDR3 DNA reads TGTGCCTGGGGAAGACCTAACTATGGCTACACCTTC. Translated: CAWGRPNYGYTF.

This clonotype occurred many times. The genes are TRBV7-2 and TRBJ2-2; 7 positions agree with TRBD2. V lost 0 bases and J lost 2; bases outside the gene matches: 0. The germline CDR1 and CDR2 sequences are SGHTA and FQGNSA. The CDR3 has 15 amino acids. The DNA of the CDR3 is TGTGCCAGCAGCTTAGCGGGACTAAACACCGGGGAGCTGTTTTTT. Translated: CASSLAGLNTGELFF.

In its sample, this clonotype was seen many times. The CDR3 region is CASSSPRDLGGDYGYTF. The CDR3 nucleotides are TGTGCCAGTAGTTCCCCCCGGGATCTCGGTGGGGACTATGGCTACACCTTC. The rearrangement joins TRBV19 to TRBJ1-2; the D is unclear. This CDR3 spans 17 amino acids. The germline V gene has CDR1 LNHDA and CDR2 SQIVND (reference sequence). V was clipped by 5 bases and J by 3 bases, with 22 bases between them.

This clonotype was recorded at least ten times. V and J are TRBV6-2 or TRBV6-3 and TRBJ2-7; 8 nucleotides align to TRBD2. The CDR3 runs to 13 residues. V lost 10 bases, J lost 5 bases, and 10 bases stayed unmatched. Germline CDR1 is MNHEY and CDR2 is SVGEGT. As DNA, the CDR3 is TGTGCCACCCAAACCGGGGGGGTAGACGAGCAGTACTTC. Translating it yields CATQTGGVDEQYF.

This clonotype was seen repeatedly, ten times or more. This chain uses TRBV12-3 or TRBV12-4 with TRBJ2-2, with 9 nucleotides matching TRBD2. The V segment lost 5 bases and the J segment 5 bases; nucleotides outside the gene matches: 6. The CDR3 runs to 15 residues. CDR3 DNA sequence: TGTGCCAGCAGTCCTAGCGGGGTATGGACCGGGGAGCTGTTTTTT. Translating gives CASSPSGVWTGELFF.

This clonotype appeared many times. The gene calls are TRBV6-1 and TRBJ2-7; TRBD1 is a possible D gene (5 bases). CDR3 length: 11 amino acids. Germline V gene data show CDR1 as MNHNS and CDR2 as SASEGT. With 3 bases removed from V and 9 bases from J, the gap between germline ends came to 9 bases. The CDR3 bases are TGTGCCAGCAGTGAGGGGCGCCCGCAGTACTTC. As protein: CASSEGRPQYF.

This clonotype was counted at least ten times. V gene TRBV6-5 combines with J gene TRBJ2-2; D ambiguous. Trimming left V 4 bases short and J 5 bases short, with 8 bases between. Germline V gene data show CDR1 as MNHEY and CDR2 as SVGAGI. This CDR3 contains 13 residues. CDR3 DNA: TGTGCCAGCAGTTGGACGTTGACCGGGGAGCTGTTTTTT. It translates to CASSWTLTGELFF.

Only a few counts were recorded for this clonotype. The V and J genes are TRBV6-2 or TRBV6-3 and TRBJ2-2; possibly TRBD1 for D (6 bases). The CDR3 spans 16 residues. Germline values: CDR1 MNHEY, CDR2 SVGEGT. V was trimmed by 1 base and J by 4 bases, leaving 13 bases between them. CDR3 protein: CASSYWVEGGTGELFF. As DNA, the CDR3 is TGTGCCAGCAGTTACTGGGTCGAAGGGGGCACCGGGGAGCTGTTTTTT.

There are a few counts of this clonotype. A much larger clone differs by one base, so this may be a read error. The gene calls are TRBV7-8 and TRBJ2-5; D not certain. From germline, CDR1 is SGHVS and CDR2 FQNEAQ. This CDR3 is built from 13 residues. Trimming removed 3 bases at V and 8 bases at J, with 13 bases between. This CDR3 reads CASSLYLWGTQYF. The CDR3 DNA sequence: TGTGCCAGCAGCTTGTACCTGTGGGGAACCCAGTACTTC.

This chain joins TRBV28 and TRBJ1-2; no clear D. With 7 bases removed from V and 7 bases from J, the gap between germline ends came to 16 bases. The CDR3 has 13 amino acids. Germline V gene data show CDR1 as MDHEN and CDR2 as SYDVKM. The CDR3 region has the DNA TGTGCCAGCATCGAATCCGGAGGCTCTGGCTACACCTTC. Translated: CASIESGGSGYTF.